This TCR beta chain was observed in a study of blood T cells in healthy people across ages. Study conclusions and caveats: Estimates of diversity drawn from one million T cells were considered underestimates. Naive and antigen-experienced cells could not be conclusively compared, given unsorted PBMCs.

The sample holds a few counts of this clonotype. What it recognizes is unknown. Together with a sample-barcoded 5' primer, a J-beta primer mix was included in a second PCR lasting roughly 6 to 12 cycles. TCRdb called the 5' RACE reads again in MiXCR, with one record for every CDR3 protein. Here the sample spans over 1,300,000 distinct CDR3 sequences, approximately 60% being singletons. From germline, CDR1 is SQVTM and CDR2 ANQGSEA. Trimming stripped 6 bases from V and 0 bases from J, with 13 bases between. The CDR3 sequence is 14 residues long. The sequence derives from a man between 18 and 35 years old in good health. The gene calls are TRBV29-1 and TRBJ2-3, with D perhaps matching TRBD2 (6 bases). Specimen: blood. The CDR3 nucleotides read TGCAGCGTCCGGGAGAAGTGGAGCACAGATACGCAGTATTTT. Translation gives CSVREKWSTDTQYF.